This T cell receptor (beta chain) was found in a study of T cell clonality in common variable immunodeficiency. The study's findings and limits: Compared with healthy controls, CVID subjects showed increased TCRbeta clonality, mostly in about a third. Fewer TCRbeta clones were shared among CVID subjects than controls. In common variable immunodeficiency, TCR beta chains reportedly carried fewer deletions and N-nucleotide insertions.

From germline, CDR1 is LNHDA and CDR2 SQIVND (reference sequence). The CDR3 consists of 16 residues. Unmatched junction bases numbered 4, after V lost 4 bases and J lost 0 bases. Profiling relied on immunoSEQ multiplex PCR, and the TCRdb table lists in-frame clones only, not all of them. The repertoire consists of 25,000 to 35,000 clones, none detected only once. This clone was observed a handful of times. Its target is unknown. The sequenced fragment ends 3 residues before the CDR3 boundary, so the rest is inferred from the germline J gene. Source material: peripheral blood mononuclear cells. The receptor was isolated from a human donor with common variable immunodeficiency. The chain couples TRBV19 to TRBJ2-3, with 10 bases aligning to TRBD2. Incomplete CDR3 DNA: TGTGCCAGTAGTAGAAGACTAGCGGGTAGCACAGATACG. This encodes CASSRRLAGSTDT. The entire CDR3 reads CASSRRLAGSTDTQYF.